This paragraph covers one T cell receptor (beta chain) sequence. Extracted RNA was reverse transcribed into cDNA, the sequencing template. Produced via immunoSEQ multiplex PCR; TCRdb's table is partial and in-frame only. Of approximately 180,000 clones listed, about 53% are singletons. Germline CDR1 reads MGHRA; CDR2 reads YSYEKL. CDR3 length: 15 amino acids. V shed 1 base and J shed 8 bases, with 15 bases lying between them. This sample's treatment: oral pan-JAK inhibitor, 5-10 mg twice daily. This record belongs to a study of CD8+ T cells in alopecia areata. The chain combines TRBV4-1 with TRBJ2-4, with D perhaps TRBD2 (6 bases). The clonotype originates from a human donor with alopecia areata. Sequences were derived from CD8+ T cells sorted from blood, sampled at week 24, from a patient treated with tofacitinib. The CDR3 DNA reads as TGCGCCAGCAGCCAAGGCCCCGGGACTGGGGACATTCAGTACTTC. Translating gives CASSQGPGTGDIQYF.